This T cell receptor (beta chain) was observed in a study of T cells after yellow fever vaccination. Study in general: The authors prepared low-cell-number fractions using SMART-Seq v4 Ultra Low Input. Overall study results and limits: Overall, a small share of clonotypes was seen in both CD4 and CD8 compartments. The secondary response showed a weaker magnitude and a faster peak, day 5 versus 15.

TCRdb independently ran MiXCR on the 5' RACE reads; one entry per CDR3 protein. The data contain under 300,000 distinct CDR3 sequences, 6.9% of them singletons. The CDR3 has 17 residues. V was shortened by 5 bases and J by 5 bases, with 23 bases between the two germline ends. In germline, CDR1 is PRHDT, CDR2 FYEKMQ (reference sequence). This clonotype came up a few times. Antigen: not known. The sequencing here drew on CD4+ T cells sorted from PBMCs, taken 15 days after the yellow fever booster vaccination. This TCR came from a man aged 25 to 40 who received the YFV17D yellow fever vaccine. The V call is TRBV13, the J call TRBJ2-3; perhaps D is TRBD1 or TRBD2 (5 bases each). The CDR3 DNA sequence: TGTGCCAGCAGCCTAAGGGGCGTAACGCCGGGGCAAGATACGCAGTATTTT. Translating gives CASSLRGVTPGQDTQYF.